The present T cell receptor beta chain was sequenced within a study of molecular identifiers for immune sequencing clone quantification. Study background: In replicates, RNA from roughly 21,000 or 96,000 naive CD8 cells was divided five ways and four parts were sequenced. Whole-study results and caveats: Clones of above 20 RNA copies carried over 97% of effector molecules; in naive cells they carried under 1%.

The CD8+CD4-CCR7+CD45RA+ phenotype defined the sorted naive CD8 T cells. The sample holds a few counts of this clonotype. No antigen is known for it. With listed TCR primers and previously described methods, bulk TCR libraries were prepared. Via MiXCR, TCRdb re-called the PCR reads, giving one row per CDR3 protein. The table has hundreds of thousands of distinct CDR3 sequences, around 25% seen once. Sequencing was carried out using naive CD8+ T cells from blood, with Jurkat cell RNA spiked in. Subset here: FACS-sorted CD8+CD4-CCR7+CD45RA+ naive T cells. The clonotype comes from a human donor in good health. Some libraries in this study had Jurkat cell RNA spiked in.

The CDR3 sequence: CSVEGTSGSLGSYEQYF. DNA for the CDR3: TGCAGCGTTGAAGGGACTAGCGGGAGCTTAGGCTCCTACGAGCAGTACTTC. This rearrangement joins TRBV29-1 to TRBJ2-7; 13 bases fit TRBD2. The length of the CDR3 is 17 residues. J gave up 0 bases and V 1 base, and 6 bases lay outside the gene matches. Looked up from germline, CDR1 is SQVTM and CDR2 is ANQGSEA.